The rows below give T cell receptor beta chains drawn from one sample of a study of type 1 regulatory T cells. From the reads, TCRdb called clonotypes with MiXCR, one entry per CDR3 protein. The data show some 89,000 distinct CDR3 sequences, 30% to 35% seen once. Source material: CD4+ T cells, either the whole sample or a sorted fraction (not recorded which). These receptors all come from a human donor in good health. Both conserved end residues are part of each CDR3. Fields, in order: J gene, V gene, clone size, D gene, CDR3 DNA, CDR3 protein. A D gene is named only where the DNA matches it firmly. Clone size is shown for a subset of rows, as once, few, many or a class of expanded clone.

>TRBJ1-4|TRBV3-1|.|.
TGTGCCAGCAGACAAGGACTTGCCCCGGCTAATGAAAAACTGTTTTTT
CASRQGLAPANEKLFF
>TRBJ1-1|TRBV5-1|few|.
TGCGCCAGCAGCAATCCCGTCAGGCCCACTGAAGCTTTCTTT
CASSNPVRPTEAFF
>TRBJ1-5|TRBV24-1|.|.
TGTGCCACCAGTGAAACCGGGAGCCCGAAGCCCCAGCATTTT
CATSETGSPKPQHF
>TRBJ2-3|TRBV5-1|.|.
TGCGCCAGCAGCTTGGGGACAGGCACAGATACGCAGTATTTT
CASSLGTGTDTQYF
>TRBJ2-5|TRBV12-3/TRBV12-4|.|TRBD2
TGTGCCAGCAGCCCGGCGGGGGGGGTCGGGGAGACCCAGTACTTC
CASSPAGGVGETQYF
>TRBJ2-1|TRBV5-1|.|.
TGCGCCAGCAGCTTAATGTCTAGTGGGAGATTCTACAATGAGCAGTTCTTC
CASSLMSSGRFYNEQFF
>TRBJ2-3|TRBV7-9|.|.
TGTGCCAGCAGCGGAGGTTATGGGCGAAACACAGATACGCAGTATTTT
CASSGGYGRNTDTQYF
>TRBJ1-5|TRBV29-1|.|.
TGCAGCGTTGGGGTGGGAGACAATCAGCCCCAGCATTTT
CSVGVGDNQPQHF
>TRBJ2-3|TRBV7-9|.|.
TGTGCCAGCAGCTTAAAGGTTTCGGGAGACCAACGGCGCACAGATACGCAGTATTTT
CASSLKVSGDQRRTDTQYF
>TRBJ2-5|TRBV2|many|.
TGTGCCAGCCTGAAGGACAGTCTAGGAGAGACCCAGTACTTC
CASLKDSLGETQYF
>TRBJ1-2|TRBV30|.|TRBD1
TGTGCCTGGAGAGACGGACAGGGCGGCTACACCTTC
CAWRDGQGGYTF
>TRBJ1-1|TRBV4-2|few|.
TGTGCCAGCAGCCACGGAGGACAGAAGAACACTGAAGCTTTCTTT
CASSHGGQKNTEAFF
>TRBJ2-7|TRBV19|.|.
TGTGCCAGTAGTGAACTAGGGGGACTCGGCGAGCAGTACTTC
CASSELGGLGEQYF
>TRBJ1-4|TRBV2|few|.
TGTGCCAGCACCGGGGGCAGGAATGAAAAACTGTTTTTT
CASTGGRNEKLFF
>TRBJ1-2|TRBV6-1|few|.
TGTGCCAGCATCACCTCAGGGGCTAACTATGGCTACACCTTC
CASITSGANYGYTF
>TRBJ2-7|TRBV10-3|.|.
TGTGCCATCAGTGAACAGCCGGGAGCGGGCGAGCAGTACTTC
CAISEQPGAGEQYF
>TRBJ2-3|TRBV5-1|.|.
TGCGCCAGCAGCTTGTGGTCAGGTCTAACAGATACGCAGTATTTT
CASSLWSGLTDTQYF
>TRBJ1-4|TRBV19|.|.
TGTGCCAGTAGTGGGTTGGGGGCAAGAGCAACTAATGAAAAACTGTTTTTT
CASSGLGARATNEKLFF
>TRBJ1-4|TRBV5-1|.|.
TGCGCCAGCAGCTTGGGGACAGTGGAGAACAATGAAAAACTGTTTTTT
CASSLGTVENNEKLFF
>TRBJ2-5|TRBV5-1|few|.
TGCGCCAGCAGCGCGTTACCCATGGAGACCCAGTACTTC
CASSALPMETQYF
>TRBJ1-1|TRBV12-3/TRBV12-4|few|.
TGTGCCAGCACTCCTTATTGGGGGGCCAACACTGAAGCTTTCTTT
CASTPYWGANTEAFF
>TRBJ2-3|TRBV6-2/TRBV6-3|.|.
TGTGCCAGCAGTTACTCGAGAGGTTCCGGAATAAAGAGCACAGATACGCAGTATTTT
CASSYSRGSGIKSTDTQYF
>TRBJ2-2|TRBV5-6|.|.
TGTGCCAGCAGCTTGCGACTAACCACCGGGGAGCTGTTTTTT
CASSLRLTTGELFF
>TRBJ2-1|TRBV20-1|.|.
TGCAGTGCTAGAGATCGACAGAGAGTCTACAATGAGCAGTTCTTC
CSARDRQRVYNEQFF
>TRBJ2-3|TRBV20-1|.|TRBD2
TGCAGTGCTACTCGCCCCCGACTAGCGGGATCTGATACGCAGTATTTT
CSATRPRLAGSDTQYF
>TRBJ2-7|TRBV7-2|once|.
TGTGCCAGCAGCCCGAGAGGAAGTTTTTCCCCCGAGCAGTACTTC
CASSPRGSFSPEQYF
>TRBJ2-2|TRBV12-3/TRBV12-4|few|.
TGTGCCAGCCTGAAGACAGCACTTTCCGGGGAGCTGTTTTTT
CASLKTALSGELFF
>TRBJ2-1|TRBV20-1|few|TRBD2
TGCAGTGTGTCAGCGGGACTAAATAATGAGCAGTTCTTC
CSVSAGLNNEQFF
>TRBJ1-2|TRBV5-1|few|.
TGCGCCAGCAGCTTAAATTCGGGACCTGGTGGCTACACCTTC
CASSLNSGPGGYTF
>TRBJ2-6|TRBV7-3|.|.
TGTGCCAGCAGCCAGGGTGCGGTTTTAGCCTCTGGGGCCAACGTCCTGACTTTC
CASSQGAVLASGANVLTF
>TRBJ2-3|TRBV7-2|.|.
TGTGCCAGCAGCTTTGGGGGGGCCCCCACAGATACGCAGTATTTT
CASSFGGAPTDTQYF
>TRBJ1-1|TRBV20-1|few|TRBD1
TGCAGTGCTATTACAGGGGATATCACTGAAGCTTTCTTT
CSAITGDITEAFF
>TRBJ2-2|TRBV6-5|.|TRBD2
TGTGCCAGCAGTTATCTAACTAGCGGGAGGCCCGGGGAGCTGTTTTTT
CASSYLTSGRPGELFF
>TRBJ2-7|TRBV20-1|few|.
TGCAGTGCTAGAGACGACCAATCCTACGAGCAGTACTTC
CSARDDQSYEQYF
>TRBJ2-1|TRBV20-1|.|.
TGCAGTGCTAGAACCAGCGGAGACATCTACAATGAGCGGTTCTTC
CSARTSGDIYNERFF
>TRBJ2-7|TRBV7-8|many|TRBD1
TGTGCCAGCAGCTCAGGGGGCCTTACCTCCTACGAGCAGTACTTC
CASSSGGLTSYEQYF
>TRBJ1-1|TRBV28|once|.
TGTGCCAGCCACGTCCGGGAGTTTCACACTGAAGCTTTCTTT
CASHVREFHTEAFF
>TRBJ2-1|TRBV14|.|.
TGTGCCAGCAGCCAAGATAGGGCGGTGAGGGACGGTGAGCAGTTCTTC
CASSQDRAVRDGEQFF
>TRBJ2-7|TRBV12-3/TRBV12-4|many|.
TGTGCCAGCAGACCCGAAGTGGGTTCCGAGCAGTACTTC
CASRPEVGSEQYF
>TRBJ2-3|TRBV7-6|few|.
TGTGCCATGGCTGACTGGAAAGCGGGTACGCAGTATTTT
CAMADWKAGTQYF
>TRBJ1-2|TRBV11-2|.|.
TGTGCCAGCAGCTTAGACCCGGACGTCTCGAGTGGCTACACCTTC
CASSLDPDVSSGYTF
>TRBJ1-2|TRBV3-1|.|.
TGTGCCAGCAGCCAAGCGCGACAAAATGGCTACACCTTC
CASSQARQNGYTF
>TRBJ2-1|TRBV11-2|.|.
TGTGCCAGCAGCCCAAGAGGCTGGGCCAATGAGCAGTTCTTC
CASSPRGWANEQFF
>TRBJ2-5|TRBV30|once|TRBD2
TGTGCCTGGCAGGTTAGCGGGAAAGTTGAGACCCAGTACTTC
CAWQVSGKVETQYF
>TRBJ2-5|TRBV19|.|TRBD2
TGTGCCAGTAGTATAGAGCAACGGGAGGGCCAAGAGACCCAGTACTTC
CASSIEQREGQETQYF
>TRBJ2-1|TRBV6-5|.|TRBD1
TGTGCCAGCAGCCCCCGGGGACAGGGGGCAGGCAATGAGCAGTTCTTC
CASSPRGQGAGNEQFF
>TRBJ1-1|TRBV2|.|.
TGTGCCAGCAGTGATCGGCAGACGGTCACTTTCTTT
CASSDRQTVTFF
>TRBJ2-5|TRBV4-1|.|TRBD1
TGCGCCACCTCAATCGGGACAGGGGGCCAAGAGACCCAGTACTTC
CATSIGTGGQETQYF
>TRBJ2-2|TRBV20-1|.|TRBD2
TGCAGTGCTAGATGGGCTAGCGGAGTCGCGAACACCGGGGAGCTGTTTTTT
CSARWASGVANTGELFF
>TRBJ1-3|TRBV27|few|.
TGTGCCAGCAGTTTACCCGGACAGCCCGCTCGGGGCACCATATATTTT
CASSLPGQPARGTIYF
>TRBJ2-1|TRBV27|.|.
TGTGCCAGCAGTCCGGTGGAACCCTACAATGAGCAGTTCTTC
CASSPVEPYNEQFF
>TRBJ2-1|TRBV7-2|many|.
TGTGCCAGCAGACTTCAGGAGCGGTCGAATGAGCAGTTCTTC
CASRLQERSNEQFF
>TRBJ1-1|TRBV7-9|.|.
TGTGCCAGCAGCCACCGCGGAGGGGGACAAGCTTTCTTT
CASSHRGGGQAFF
>TRBJ2-1|TRBV20-1|few|TRBD2
TGCAGTGCTAGACTTCTAGCGGGAGGACGAAATGAGCAGTTCTTC
CSARLLAGGRNEQFF
>TRBJ1-6|TRBV14|.|.
TGTGCCAGCAGCTTGACAGGAACCCCGAATTCACCCCTCCACTTT
CASSLTGTPNSPLHF
>TRBJ1-1|TRBV7-3|.|TRBD1
TGTGCCAGCAGCTTAAAGGGGGCGGGCACTGAAGCTTTCTTT
CASSLKGAGTEAFF
>TRBJ2-3|TRBV7-8|.|TRBD2
TGTGCCAGCAGCAGACCTAGCGGGGGGGTTAGCACAGATACGCAGTATTTT
CASSRPSGGVSTDTQYF
>TRBJ2-1|TRBV18|few|TRBD2
TGTGCCAGCTCGCCGACTAGCGGCCAGAGCTCCTACAATGAGCAGTTCTTC
CASSPTSGQSSYNEQFF
>TRBJ2-3|TRBV2|.|.
TGTGCCAGCAGTGAAGCCGGGGCGGGCGGTAGCACAGATACGCAGTATTTT
CASSEAGAGGSTDTQYF
>TRBJ2-3|TRBV20-1|few|.
TGCAGTGTTAGTCGGAACAGGCCCCCCACAGATACGCAGTATTTT
CSVSRNRPPTDTQYF